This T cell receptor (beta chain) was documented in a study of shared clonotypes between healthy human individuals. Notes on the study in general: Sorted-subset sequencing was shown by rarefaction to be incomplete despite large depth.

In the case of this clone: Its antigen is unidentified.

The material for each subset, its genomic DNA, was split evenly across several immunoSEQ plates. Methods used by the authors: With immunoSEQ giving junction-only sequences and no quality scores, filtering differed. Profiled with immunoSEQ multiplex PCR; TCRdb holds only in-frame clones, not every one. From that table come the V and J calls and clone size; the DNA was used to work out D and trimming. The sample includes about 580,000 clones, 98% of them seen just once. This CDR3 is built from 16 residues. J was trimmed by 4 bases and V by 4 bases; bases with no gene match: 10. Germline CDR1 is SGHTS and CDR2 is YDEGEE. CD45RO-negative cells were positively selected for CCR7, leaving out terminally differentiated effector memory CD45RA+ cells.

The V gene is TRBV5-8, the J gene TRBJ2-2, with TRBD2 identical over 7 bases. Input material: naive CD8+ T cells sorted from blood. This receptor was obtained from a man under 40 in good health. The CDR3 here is CASSPVGGGGTGELFF. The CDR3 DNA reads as TGTGCCAGCAGCCCCGTTGGGGGGGGAGGCACCGGGGAGCTGTTTTTT. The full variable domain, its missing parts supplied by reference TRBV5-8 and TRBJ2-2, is EAGVTQSPTHLIKTRGQQATLRCSPISGHTSVYWYQQALGLGLQFLLWYDEGEERNRGNFPPRFSGRQFPNYSSELNVNALELEDSALYLCASSPVGGGGTGELFFGEGSRLTVL.